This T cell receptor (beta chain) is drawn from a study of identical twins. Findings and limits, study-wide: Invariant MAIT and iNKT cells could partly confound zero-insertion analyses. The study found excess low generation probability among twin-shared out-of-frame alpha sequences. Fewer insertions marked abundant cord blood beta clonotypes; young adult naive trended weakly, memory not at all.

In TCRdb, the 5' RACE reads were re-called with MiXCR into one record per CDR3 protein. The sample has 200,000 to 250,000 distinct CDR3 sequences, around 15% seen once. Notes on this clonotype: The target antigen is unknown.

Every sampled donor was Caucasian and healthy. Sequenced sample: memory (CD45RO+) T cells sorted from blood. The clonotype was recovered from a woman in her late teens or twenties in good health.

The CDR3 here is CASSLTGVYNEQFF. CDR3 DNA sequence: TGTGCCAGCAGTTTGACAGGGGTCTACAATGAGCAGTTCTTC. This chain connects TRBV28 to TRBJ2-1, with TRBD1 identical over 8 bases. Germline lookup yields CDR1 MDHEN and CDR2 SYDVKM. Trimming cost V 3 bases and J 3 bases; bases outside gene matches: 1. The CDR3 length is 14 residues.